In its sample, the clone carrying this T cell receptor (beta chain) was seen a few times. The junction departs from the called germline gene at one end, perhaps through a read error. Looked up from germline, CDR1 is SGHTA and CDR2 is FQGTGA. The CDR3 runs 13 residues. TCR beta CDR3 region amplification was performed from RNA transcripts. First-round RT-PCR of the TCR CDR3 relied on the HTBI primer set. TCRdb fed the multiplex PCR reads into MiXCR, producing one record per CDR3 protein. The sample contains more than 650,000 distinct CDR3 sequences, approximately 14% of which appear only once. This sample was included in a study of T cells in Graves' hyperthyroidism and ophthalmopathy.

This chain links TRBV7-3 with TRBJ2-2; TRBD2 might be the D (5 bases). The TCR sequence derives from a woman aged 18-29 years with Graves' hyperthyroidism. Sequencing used blood. Written as DNA, the CDR3 is TGTGCCAGCAGCTTAAGGCCCACCGGGGAGCTGCTTTTT. This translates into CASSLRPTGELLF.